This record concerns one T cell receptor (beta chain) sequence. The investigators amplified TCR beta CDR3 regions from RNA transcripts. Using the HTBI primer set, a first-round RT-PCR was run on the TCR CDR3. MiXCR, applied by TCRdb to the multiplex PCR reads, yields one record per CDR3 protein. The table includes some 400,000 distinct CDR3 sequences, approximately 19% detected once. The data were obtained in a study of T cells in Graves' hyperthyroidism and ophthalmopathy. This TCR derives from a young woman with Graves' hyperthyroidism. The sample consisted of blood.

This CDR3 reads CASSLGPSDEQYF. As DNA, the CDR3 is TGTGCCAGCAGCCTCGGGCCCTCGGACGAGCAGTACTTC. The chain combines TRBV11-2 with TRBJ2-7, with no clear D. This CDR3 region has 13 residues. Trimming took 5 bases from V and 5 from J, leaving 13 bases between them. Germline values: CDR1 SGHAT, CDR2 FQNNGV.